This T cell receptor beta chain is drawn from a study of blood T cell repertoires in COVID-19. Study overall: In each case, the material was cDNA or gDNA derived from T cells, B-cell-depleted T cells, or PBMCs.

By share of the sample, this clone is medium-sized. A Seattle source enrolled patients during active infection and followed them longitudinally. The assay was immunoSEQ multiplex PCR, and TCRdb's table has in-frame clones only and misses some. The sample has some 58,000 clones; approximately 75% are singletons. This CDR3 has 13 amino acids. V lost 5 bases and J 5 bases, leaving 12 bases between the germline ends. The genes are TRBV12-3 or TRBV12-4 and TRBJ2-5, with D unresolved. Sequences were obtained from peripheral blood. The clonotype originates from a man aged 55 to 69 with COVID-19, enrolled during active disease. In DNA, the CDR3 is TGTGCCAGCAGTGTCAGTGCGGCGGAGACCCAGTACTTC. Protein: CASSVSAAETQYF.